This T cell receptor (beta chain) appears in the sequencing data of a study of cytotoxic CD8 clonotypes in ibrutinib-treated CLL. About 2.2 micrograms of genomic DNA (from cryopreserved PBMCs) were used for TCR beta libraries. Deep sequencing aimed at 1 in 200,000 to 1 in 1 million T cells' resolution. TCRdb's copy holds only in-frame clones and misses some; the assay was immunoSEQ multiplex PCR. Of 200,000 to 250,000 clones listed, roughly three quarters are singletons. Trimming took 4 bases from V and 1 from J, leaving 8 bases between them. The germline gives CDR1 SGDLS, CDR2 YYNGEE. This CDR3 comprises 14 residues.

Sequencing used PBMCs, obtained after 12 months of ibrutinib treatment. The sequence was collected from a human donor with chronic lymphocytic leukemia. The V call is TRBV9, the J call TRBJ2-2; TRBD1 is a possible D gene (5 bases). CDR3 in DNA: TGTGCCAGCAGCATGGACAAGAACACCGGGGAGCTGTTTTTT. Its protein product is CASSMDKNTGELFF.